Shown below are 13 T cell receptor beta chains from a single sample sequenced in a study of blood T cell repertoires in COVID-19. Assay used: immunoSEQ multiplex PCR; TCRdb lists only in-frame clones, some missing. This table has approximately 250,000 clones, 85% to 95% appearing once. The sequenced material came from peripheral blood. The source is a man in his thirties or forties with COVID-19, enrolled during active disease.

This rearrangement joins TRBV5-4 to TRBJ2-1; D is unclear. The CDR3 contains 13 residues. V was trimmed by 1 base and J by 4 bases, leaving 6 bases between them. Looked up from germline, CDR1 is SGHNT and CDR2 is YYREEE (reference sequence). The CDR3 DNA is TGTGCCAGCAGCTTGCACAGTTACAATGAGCAGTTCTTC. Translation gives CASSLHSYNEQFF.

The V and J genes are TRBV5-1 and TRBJ2-3, with 8 bases fitting TRBD1. J was trimmed by 0 bases and V by 7 bases; bases with no gene match: 7. CDR3 length equals 15 residues. The germline gives CDR1 SGHRS, CDR2 YFSETQ. The CDR3 sequence: CASSRQGISTDTQYF. Here the CDR3 DNA reads TGCGCCAGCTCCCGACAGGGGATTAGCACAGATACGCAGTATTTT.

The rearrangement links TRBV15 to TRBJ2-7; D possibly corresponds to TRBD2 (6 bases). The CDR3 sequence is 13 residues long. V was trimmed by 8 bases and J by 3 bases, leaving 14 bases between them. Per germline, CDR1 LNHNV and CDR2 YYDKDF (reference sequence). The DNA of the CDR3 is TGTGCCACCTCTACTAGCAGCTTCTACGAGCAGTACTTC. As protein: CATSTSSFYEQYF.

The count of this clone is one. The chain couples TRBV13 to TRBJ1-2, with TRBD1 matching over 7 bases. CDR3 length equals 15 residues. Germline trimming cut 0 bases from V and 3 bases from J; bases unmatched to any gene: 4. CDR1 and CDR2 from the germline V gene are PRHDT and FYEKMQ (reference sequence). This CDR3 is CASSLGSGGDYGYTF. Here the CDR3 DNA reads TGTGCCAGCAGCTTAGGGTCAGGGGGTGACTATGGCTACACCTTC.

The sample holds one count of this clone. V and J are TRBV5-1 and TRBJ1-1; unclear D gene. The CDR3 sequence is 13 residues long. Germline V gene data show CDR1 as SGHRS and CDR2 as YFSETQ. Trimming stripped 0 bases from V and 0 bases from J, with 3 bases between. This CDR3 is CASSLVVNTEAFF. The CDR3, as DNA: TGCGCCAGCAGCTTGGTAGTGAACACTGAAGCTTTCTTT.

J is TRBJ1-5 and V is TRBV14, with TRBD1 matching over 9 bases. After removal of 2 bases from V and 6 bases from J, the junction contained 8 bases not matched to a gene. This CDR3 region has 16 residues. Germline assignment: CDR1 SGHDN and CDR2 FVKESK. The CDR3: CASSQWRDRVIQPQHF. The CDR3 DNA follows: TGTGCCAGCAGCCAATGGCGGGACAGGGTAATTCAGCCCCAGCATTTT.

CDR3 sequence reads: CASSIRDRVFGGYTF. The CDR3 coding sequence is TGTGCCAGCAGCATCCGGGACAGGGTTTTTGGCGGCTACACCTTC. The genes are TRBV7-9 and TRBJ1-2; 9 bases map to TRBD1. The CDR3 covers 15 residues. Germline assignment: CDR1 SEHNR and CDR2 FQNEAQ (reference sequence). The J segment lost 8 bases and the V segment lost 5 bases, leaving 12 bases of the junction unmatched.

The chain recombines TRBV4-1 with TRBJ1-6, with a weak D call TRBD1 (5 bases). The germline V gene has CDR1 MGHRA and CDR2 YSYEKL. There are 19 residues in the CDR3. The V end was cut by 1 base, the J end by 5 bases, with 21 bases between. The CDR3 DNA follows: TGCGCCAGCAGCCAAGGTACCGGGAGGCGGGGACGGAATAATTCACCCCTCCACTTT. Amino acids: CASSQGTGRRGRNNSPLHF.

This clone was detected only once. The rearrangement uses TRBV7-2 and TRBJ1-2, with D hard to call. Deletions cut 4 bases from V and 4 bases from J, with 7 bases between. Per germline, CDR1 SGHTA and CDR2 FQGNSA. The CDR3 consists of 12 residues. The CDR3 reads CASSYEVYGYTF. The CDR3 region has the DNA TGTGCCAGCAGCTACGAGGTCTATGGCTACACCTTC.

V gene TRBV4-2 combines with J gene TRBJ2-1, with 7 positions matching TRBD1. After removal of 5 bases from V and 1 base from J, the junction contained 2 bases not matched to a gene. CDR3 size: 14 residues. Looked up from germline, CDR1 is LGHNA and CDR2 is YNFKEQ. The CDR3 DNA follows: TGTGCCAGCAGCTCGGGACAGTCCTACAATGAGCAGTTCTTC. This translates into CASSSGQSYNEQFF.

V is TRBV4-1 and J is TRBJ2-5; 16 nucleotides align to TRBD2. Germline CDR1 is MGHRA and CDR2 is YSYEKL. V trimming: 0 bases; J trimming: 4 bases; junction bases outside the gene matches: 5. The CDR3 runs to 18 residues. The CDR3 reads CASSQEGLAGGRLETQYF. CDR3 sequence (DNA): TGCGCCAGCAGCCAAGAGGGACTAGCGGGGGGGCGGCTAGAGACCCAGTACTTC.

CDR3 loop: CSVVVLSRDTEAFF. CDR3 DNA sequence: TGCAGCGTTGTCGTCTTGTCCAGGGACACTGAAGCTTTCTTT. The rearrangement uses TRBV29-1 and TRBJ1-1, with a weak D call TRBD1 (5 bases). Trimming left V 4 bases short and J 3 bases short, with 15 bases between. The CDR3 contains 14 residues. CDR1 is SQVTM and CDR2 is ANQGSEA in the germline V gene. The full variable domain, with the rest looked up from reference TRBV29-1 and TRBJ1-1, is SAVISQKPSRDICQRGTSLTIQCQVDSQVTMMFWYRQQPGQSLTLIATANQGSEATYESGFVIDKFPISRPNLTFSTLTVSNMSPEDSSIYLCSVVVLSRDTEAFFGQGTRLTVV.

This clone was detected only a few times. The chain is built from TRBV30 and TRBJ2-7; 11 nucleotides agree with TRBD1. V was pared by 3 bases and J by 6 bases, with 7 bases of the junction left unmatched. CDR1 is GTSNPN, CDR2 SVGIG, per germline (reference sequence). This CDR3 spans 14 amino acids. This CDR3 is CAWRGQGVVAEQYF. CDR3 in DNA: TGTGCCTGGAGGGGACAGGGGGTGGTCGCCGAGCAGTACTTC.